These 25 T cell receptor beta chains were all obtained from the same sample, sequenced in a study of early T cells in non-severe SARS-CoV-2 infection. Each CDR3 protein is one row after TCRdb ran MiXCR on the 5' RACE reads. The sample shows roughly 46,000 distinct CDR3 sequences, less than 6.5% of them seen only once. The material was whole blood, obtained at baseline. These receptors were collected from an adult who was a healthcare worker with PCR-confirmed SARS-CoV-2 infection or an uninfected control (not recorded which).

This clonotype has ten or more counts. The CDR3 DNA is TGCAGTGCTAGACCTGGGACTAGCGCGCCCTACGAGCAGTACTTC. Translation gives CSARPGTSAPYEQYF. This sequence joins TRBV20-1 and TRBJ2-7; 10 nucleotides align to TRBD2. J gave up 2 bases and V 2 bases, and 6 bases lay outside the gene matches. This CDR3 region has 15 residues. Germline lookup yields CDR1 DFQATT and CDR2 SNEGSKA (reference sequence).

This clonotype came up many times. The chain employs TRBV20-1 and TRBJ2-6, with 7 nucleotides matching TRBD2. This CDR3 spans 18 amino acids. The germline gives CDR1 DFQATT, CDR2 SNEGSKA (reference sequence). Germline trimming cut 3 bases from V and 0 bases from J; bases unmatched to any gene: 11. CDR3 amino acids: CSASRGSGSSSGANVLTF. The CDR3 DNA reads TGCAGTGCTAGTAGGGGTAGCGGGTCTAGCTCTGGGGCCAACGTCCTGACTTTC.

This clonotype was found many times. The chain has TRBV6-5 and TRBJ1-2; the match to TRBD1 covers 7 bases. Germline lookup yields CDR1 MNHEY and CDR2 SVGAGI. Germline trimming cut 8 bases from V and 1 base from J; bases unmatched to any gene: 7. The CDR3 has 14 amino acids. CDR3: CASGGTGDNYGYTF. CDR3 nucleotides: TGTGCCAGCGGGGGAACAGGGGATAACTATGGCTACACCTTC.

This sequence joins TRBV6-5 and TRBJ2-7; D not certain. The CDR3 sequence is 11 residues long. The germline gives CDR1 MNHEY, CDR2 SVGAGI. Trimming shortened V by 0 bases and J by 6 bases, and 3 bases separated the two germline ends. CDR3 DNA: TGTGCCAGCAGTTACTCTTCCGAGCAGTACTTC. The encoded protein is CASSYSSEQYF.

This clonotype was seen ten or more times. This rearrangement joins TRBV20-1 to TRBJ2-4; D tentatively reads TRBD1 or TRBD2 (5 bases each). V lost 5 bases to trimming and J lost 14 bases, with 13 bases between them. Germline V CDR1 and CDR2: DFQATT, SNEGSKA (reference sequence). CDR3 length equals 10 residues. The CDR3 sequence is CSAEDGAKYF. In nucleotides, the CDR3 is TGCAGTGCTGAGGACGGGGCAAAGTACTTC.

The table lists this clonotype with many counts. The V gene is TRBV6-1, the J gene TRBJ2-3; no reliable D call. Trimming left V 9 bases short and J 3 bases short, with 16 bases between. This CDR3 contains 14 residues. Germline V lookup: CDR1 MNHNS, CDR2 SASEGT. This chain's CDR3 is CASALRAATDTQYF. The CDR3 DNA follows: TGTGCCAGTGCACTCCGCGCGGCTACAGATACGCAGTATTTT.

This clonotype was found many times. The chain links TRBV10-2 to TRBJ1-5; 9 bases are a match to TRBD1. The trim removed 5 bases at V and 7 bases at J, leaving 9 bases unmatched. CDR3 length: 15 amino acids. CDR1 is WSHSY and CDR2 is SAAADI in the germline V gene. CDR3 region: CASSPTRTGEQPQHF. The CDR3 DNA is TGCGCCAGCAGTCCCACCCGGACAGGGGAGCAGCCCCAGCATTTT.

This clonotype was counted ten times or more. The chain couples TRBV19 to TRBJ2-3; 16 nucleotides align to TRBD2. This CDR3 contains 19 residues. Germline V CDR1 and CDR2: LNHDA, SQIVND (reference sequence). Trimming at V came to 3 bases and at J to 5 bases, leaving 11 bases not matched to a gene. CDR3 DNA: TGTGCCAGTAGTATCAGTTCCGGGACTAGCGGGAGGGCCAGAGATACGCAGTATTTT. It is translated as CASSISSGTSGRARDTQYF.

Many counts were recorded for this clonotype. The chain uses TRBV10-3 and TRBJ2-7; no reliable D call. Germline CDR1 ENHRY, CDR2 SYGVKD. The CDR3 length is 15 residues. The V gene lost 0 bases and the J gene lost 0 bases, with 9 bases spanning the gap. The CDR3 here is CAISESSTLSYEQYF. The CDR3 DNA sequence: TGTGCCATCAGTGAGTCGTCCACCCTCTCCTACGAGCAGTACTTC.

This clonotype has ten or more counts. The CDR3: CASSPLGTANTEAFF. The CDR3 nucleotides read TGTGCCAGCAGTCCCCTTGGGACAGCGAACACTGAAGCTTTCTTT. This rearrangement joins TRBV27 to TRBJ1-1, with 7 bases aligning to TRBD1. This CDR3 is built from 15 residues. The V gene's germline CDR1 is MNHEY and CDR2 SMNVEV (reference sequence). Trimming at V came to 5 bases and at J to 1 base, leaving 7 bases not matched to a gene.

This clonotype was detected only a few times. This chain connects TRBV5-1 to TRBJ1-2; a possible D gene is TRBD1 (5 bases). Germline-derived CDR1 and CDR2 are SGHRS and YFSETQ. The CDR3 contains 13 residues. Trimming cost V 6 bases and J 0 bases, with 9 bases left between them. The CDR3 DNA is TGCGCCAGCACAGCGACAGCTAACTATGGCTACACCTTC. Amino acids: CASTATANYGYTF.

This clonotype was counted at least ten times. The CDR3, as DNA: TGTGCCAGCAGTTTAGAACAGGGGGCGGACGCGTATGGCTACACCTTC. This gives the protein CASSLEQGADAYGYTF. The rearrangement joins TRBV28 to TRBJ1-2; 9 nucleotides match TRBD1. This CDR3 has 16 residues. The germline V gene has CDR1 MDHEN and CDR2 SYDVKM. Trimming took 2 bases from V and 5 from J; bases not matched to a gene: 9.

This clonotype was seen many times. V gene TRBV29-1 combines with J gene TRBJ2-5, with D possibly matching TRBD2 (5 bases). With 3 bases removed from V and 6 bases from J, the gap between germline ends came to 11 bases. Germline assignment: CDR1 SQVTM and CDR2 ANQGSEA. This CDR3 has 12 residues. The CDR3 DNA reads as TGCAGCGTTGAGGGGAGTCAGCAGACCCAGTACTTC. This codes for CSVEGSQQTQYF.

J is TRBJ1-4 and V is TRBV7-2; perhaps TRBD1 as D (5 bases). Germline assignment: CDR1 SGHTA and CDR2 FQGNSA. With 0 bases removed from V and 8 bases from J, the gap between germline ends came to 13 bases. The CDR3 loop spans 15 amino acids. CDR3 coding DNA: TGTGCCAGCAGCTTAGCGCGGGACCACGAAGAAAAACTGTTTTTT. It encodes CASSLARDHEEKLFF.

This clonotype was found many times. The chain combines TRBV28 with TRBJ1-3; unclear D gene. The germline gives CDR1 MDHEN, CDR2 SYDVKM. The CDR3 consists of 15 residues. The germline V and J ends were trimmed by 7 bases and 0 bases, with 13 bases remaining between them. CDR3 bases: TGTGCCAGCAAGACGAGCCGGAGCTCTGGAAACACCATATATTTT. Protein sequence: CASKTSRSSGNTIYF.

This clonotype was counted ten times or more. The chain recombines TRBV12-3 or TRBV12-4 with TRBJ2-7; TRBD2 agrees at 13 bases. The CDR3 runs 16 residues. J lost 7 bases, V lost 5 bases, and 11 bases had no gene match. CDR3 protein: CASSLAGTSGNREQYF. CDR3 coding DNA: TGTGCCAGCAGTCTGGCCGGGACTAGCGGGAATCGGGAGCAGTACTTC.

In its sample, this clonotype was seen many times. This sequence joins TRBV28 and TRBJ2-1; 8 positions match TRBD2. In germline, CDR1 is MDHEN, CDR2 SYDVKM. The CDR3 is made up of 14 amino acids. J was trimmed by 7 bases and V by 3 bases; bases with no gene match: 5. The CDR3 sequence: CASSFGAGVNEQFF. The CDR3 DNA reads TGTGCCAGCAGTTTCGGAGCGGGAGTTAATGAGCAGTTCTTC. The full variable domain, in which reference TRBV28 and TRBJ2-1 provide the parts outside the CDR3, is DVKVTQSSRYLVKRTGEKVFLECVQDMDHENMFWYRQDPGLGLRLIYFSYDVKMKEKGDIPEGYSVSREKKERFSLILESASTNQTSMYLCASSFGAGVNEQFFGPGTRLTVL.

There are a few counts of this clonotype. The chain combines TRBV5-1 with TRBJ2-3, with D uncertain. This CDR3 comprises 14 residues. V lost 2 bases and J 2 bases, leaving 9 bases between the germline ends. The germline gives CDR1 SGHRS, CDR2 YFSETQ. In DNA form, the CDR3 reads TGCGCCAGCAGCTTAAGGGTTTCCACAGATACGCAGTATTTT. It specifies CASSLRVSTDTQYF.

The DNA for the CDR3 is TGTGCCAGCAGAACCGGGACGACTCCTGATACGCAGTATTTT. This sequence encodes CASRTGTTPDTQYF. The chain has TRBV28 and TRBJ2-3, with D perhaps assigned TRBD1 or TRBD2 (5 bases each). The germline CDR1 and CDR2 sequences are MDHEN and SYDVKM. V was trimmed by 6 bases and J by 6 bases, leaving 16 bases between them. This CDR3 has 14 amino acids.

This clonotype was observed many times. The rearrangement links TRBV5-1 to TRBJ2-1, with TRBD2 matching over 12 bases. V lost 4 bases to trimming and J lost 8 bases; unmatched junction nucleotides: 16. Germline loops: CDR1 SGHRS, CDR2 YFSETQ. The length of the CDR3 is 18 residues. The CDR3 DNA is TGCGCCAGCAGCCACCCCCCCCCGACTAGCGGGAGAACCTATGAGCAGTTCTTC. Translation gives CASSHPPPTSGRTYEQFF.

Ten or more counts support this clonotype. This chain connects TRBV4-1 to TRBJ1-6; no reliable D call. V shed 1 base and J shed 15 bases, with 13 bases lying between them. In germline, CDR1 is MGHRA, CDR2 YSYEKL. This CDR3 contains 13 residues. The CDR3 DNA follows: TGCGCCAGCAGCCAAGCCGGTCAGCGGGTCCTCCACTTT. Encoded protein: CASSQAGQRVLHF.

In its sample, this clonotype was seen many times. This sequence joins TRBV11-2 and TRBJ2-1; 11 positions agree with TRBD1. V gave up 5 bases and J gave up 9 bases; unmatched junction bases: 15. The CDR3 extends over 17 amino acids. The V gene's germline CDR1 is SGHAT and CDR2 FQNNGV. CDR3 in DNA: TGTGCCAGCAGCCGTCTTCCCCCGGACAGGGGGCGAGTTGAGCAGTTCTTC. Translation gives CASSRLPPDRGRVEQFF. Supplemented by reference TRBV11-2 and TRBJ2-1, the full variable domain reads EAGVAQSPRYKIIEKRQSVAFWCNPISGHATLYWYQQILGQGPKLLIQFQNNGVVDDSQLPKDRFSAERLKGVDSTLKIQPAKLEDSAVYLCASSRLPPDRGRVEQFFGPGTRLTVL.

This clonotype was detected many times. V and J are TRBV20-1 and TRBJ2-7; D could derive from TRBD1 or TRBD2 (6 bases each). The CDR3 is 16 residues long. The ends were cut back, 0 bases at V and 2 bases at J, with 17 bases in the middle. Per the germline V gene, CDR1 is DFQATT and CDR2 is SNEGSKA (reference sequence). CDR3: CSARDPWGAATYEQYF. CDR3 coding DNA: TGCAGTGCTAGAGACCCCTGGGGGGCTGCCACCTACGAGCAGTACTTC.

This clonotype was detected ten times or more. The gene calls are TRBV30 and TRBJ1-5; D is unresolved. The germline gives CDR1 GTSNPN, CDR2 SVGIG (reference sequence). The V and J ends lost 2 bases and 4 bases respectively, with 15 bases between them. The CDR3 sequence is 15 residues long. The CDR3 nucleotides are TGTGCCTGGAGTCCCTCTACGGGGTGGAATCAGCCCCAGCATTTT. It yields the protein CAWSPSTGWNQPQHF.

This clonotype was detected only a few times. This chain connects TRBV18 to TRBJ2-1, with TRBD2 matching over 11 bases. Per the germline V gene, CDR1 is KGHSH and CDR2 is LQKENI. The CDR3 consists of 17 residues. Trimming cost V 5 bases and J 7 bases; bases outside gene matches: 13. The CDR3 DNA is TGTGCCAGCTCAGCCACCTCCGGGACTAGCGGACAAAATGAGCAGTTCTTC. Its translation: CASSATSGTSGQNEQFF.